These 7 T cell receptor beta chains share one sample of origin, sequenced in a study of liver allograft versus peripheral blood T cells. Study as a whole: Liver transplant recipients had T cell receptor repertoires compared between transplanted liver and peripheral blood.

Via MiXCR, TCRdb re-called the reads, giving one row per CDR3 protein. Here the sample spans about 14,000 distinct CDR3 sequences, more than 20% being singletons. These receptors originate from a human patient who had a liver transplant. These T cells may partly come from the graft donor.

The CDR3 region is CASSIGLNYGYTF. In DNA form, the CDR3 reads TGTGCCAGTAGTATCGGACTGAACTATGGCTACACCTTC. The gene calls are TRBV19 and TRBJ1-2, with D uncertain. The CDR3 covers 13 residues. The germline V and J ends were trimmed by 3 bases and 2 bases, with 7 bases remaining between them. Germline-derived CDR1 and CDR2 are LNHDA and SQIVND (reference sequence).

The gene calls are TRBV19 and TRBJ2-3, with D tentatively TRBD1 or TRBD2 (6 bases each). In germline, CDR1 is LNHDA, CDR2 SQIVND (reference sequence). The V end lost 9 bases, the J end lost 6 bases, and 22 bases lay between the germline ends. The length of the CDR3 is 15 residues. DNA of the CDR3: TGTGCCAGCGAACAGATCGGGGGCCGACCTGATACGCAGTATTTT. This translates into CASEQIGGRPDTQYF.

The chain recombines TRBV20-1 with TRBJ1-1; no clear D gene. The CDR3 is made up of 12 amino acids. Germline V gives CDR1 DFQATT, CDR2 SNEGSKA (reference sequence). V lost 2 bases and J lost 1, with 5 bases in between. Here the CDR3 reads CSARPENTEAFF. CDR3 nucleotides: TGCAGTGCTAGACCCGAGAACACTGAAGCTTTCTTT.

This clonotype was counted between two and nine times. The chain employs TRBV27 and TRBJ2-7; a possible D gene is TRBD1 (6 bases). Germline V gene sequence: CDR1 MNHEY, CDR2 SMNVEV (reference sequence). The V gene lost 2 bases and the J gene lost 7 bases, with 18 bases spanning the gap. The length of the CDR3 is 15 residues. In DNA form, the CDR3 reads TGTGCCAGCAGTTTAAATCTGGGGGCAAGGGGGGAGCAGTACTTC. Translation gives CASSLNLGARGEQYF.

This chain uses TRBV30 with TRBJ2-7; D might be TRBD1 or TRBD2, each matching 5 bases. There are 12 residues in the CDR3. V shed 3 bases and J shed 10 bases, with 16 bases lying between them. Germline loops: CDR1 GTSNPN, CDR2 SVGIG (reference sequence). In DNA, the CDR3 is TGTGCCTGGAGCGACACCGGGACCGGTCAGTACTTC. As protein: CAWSDTGTGQYF.

The CDR3 spells CASSLVGYQPQHF. CDR3 in DNA: TGTGCCAGCAGCTTGGTCGGGTATCAGCCCCAGCATTTT. V is TRBV5-6 and J is TRBJ1-5; D gene ambiguous. V gave up 0 bases and J gave up 5 bases, with 6 bases separating them. The CDR3 length is 13 residues. Germline lookup yields CDR1 SGHDT and CDR2 YYEEEE.

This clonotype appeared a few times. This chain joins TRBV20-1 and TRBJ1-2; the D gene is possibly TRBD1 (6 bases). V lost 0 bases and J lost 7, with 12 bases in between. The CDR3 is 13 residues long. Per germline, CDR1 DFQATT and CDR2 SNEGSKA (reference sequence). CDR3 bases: TGCAGTGCTAGAGATGCGGGAGGGGGTGGCTACACCTTC. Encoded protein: CSARDAGGGGYTF.